Listed here are 17 T cell receptor beta chains from one sample, sequenced in a study of T cell responses to AZD1222 COVID-19 vaccine. This table comes from immunoSEQ multiplex PCR, and its TCRdb copy is limited to in-frame clones, with some not included. The table includes 90,000 to 150,000 clones, 70% to 90% detected once. The sequencing here drew on peripheral blood, taken on day 0 of AZD1222 vaccination. These receptor sequences come from an adult in good health.

This chain links TRBV6-1 with TRBJ1-2; D unclear. The CDR3 is 13 residues long. V shed 0 bases and J shed 5 bases, with 7 bases lying between them. Germline V gene sequence: CDR1 MNHNS, CDR2 SASEGT. The CDR3 bases are TGTGCCAGCAGTGAAGCGGGCTTATATGGCTACACCTTC. This gives the protein CASSEAGLYGYTF.

The chain is built from TRBV5-4 and TRBJ2-1; D possibly corresponds to TRBD2 (6 bases). This CDR3 region has 15 residues. Trimming took off 0 bases at V and 7 bases at J, with 14 bases between the two ends. Per the germline V gene, CDR1 is SGHNT and CDR2 is YYREEE (reference sequence). CDR3 region: CASSLVGGVGNEQFF. CDR3 sequence (DNA): TGTGCCAGCAGCTTGGTTGGCGGGGTCGGGAATGAGCAGTTCTTC. Combining the CDR3 with reference TRBV5-4 and TRBJ2-1 gives the whole variable domain ETGVTQSPTHLIKTRGQQVTLRCSSQSGHNTVSWYQQALGQGPQFIFQYYREEENGRGNFPPRFSGLQFPNYSSELNVNALELDDSALYLCASSLVGGVGNEQFFGPGTRLTVL.

This chain uses TRBV7-2 with TRBJ2-3; maybe TRBD1 (6 bases). Deletions cut 5 bases from V and 8 bases from J, with 23 bases between. Per germline, CDR1 SGHTA and CDR2 FQGNSA. CDR3 size: 16 residues. The CDR3 spells CASSARDTSTGGTQYF. The CDR3 DNA sequence: TGTGCCAGCAGCGCCCGGGACACCTCGACTGGTGGTACGCAGTATTTT. Based on the CDR3 plus reference TRBV7-2 and TRBJ2-3, the full variable domain is GAGVSQSPSNKVTEKGKDVELRCDPISGHTALYWYRQSLGQGLEFLIYFQGNSAPDKSGLPSDRFSAERTGGSVSTLTIQRTQQEDSAVYLCASSARDTSTGGTQYFGPGTRLTVL.

The chain is built from TRBV7-6 and TRBJ2-3, with D perhaps TRBD1 (6 bases). There are 15 residues in the CDR3. Trimming shortened V by 5 bases and J by 6 bases, and 18 bases separated the two germline ends. The V gene's germline CDR1 is SGHVS and CDR2 FNYEAQ. This CDR3 reads CASSPYVRQGDTQYF. Written as DNA, the CDR3 is TGTGCCAGCAGCCCTTACGTCCGCCAGGGGGATACGCAGTATTTT. The entire variable domain, with the rest obtained from reference TRBV7-6 and TRBJ2-3, is as follows: GAGVSQSPRYKVTKRGQDVALRCDPISGHVSLYWYRQALGQGPEFLTYFNYEAQQDKSGLPNDRFSAERPEGSISTLTIQRTEQRDSAMYRCASSPYVRQGDTQYFGPGTRLTVL.

The rearrangement links TRBV4-1 to TRBJ1-5; tentative D call: TRBD1 (5 bases). This CDR3 is 18 amino acids long. V lost 4 bases and J lost 2, with 21 bases in between. Germline CDR1 is MGHRA and CDR2 is YSYEKL. CDR3 sequence (DNA): TGCGCCAGCAGCCGTAGGAGAATCAGGGATTTGGGCAATCAGCCCCAGCATTTT. Translated: CASSRRRIRDLGNQPQHF.

The rearrangement links TRBV15 to TRBJ2-2; D unclear. Trimming removed 1 base at V and 1 base at J, with 7 bases between. This CDR3 is built from 15 residues. Germline-derived CDR1 and CDR2 are LNHNV and YYDKDF (reference sequence). CDR3 nucleotide sequence: TGTGCCACCAGCAGAGTTCTGGGGAACACCGGGGAGCTGTTTTTT. It yields the protein CATSRVLGNTGELFF.

The rearrangement uses TRBV10-1 and TRBJ1-5; D possibly corresponds to TRBD1 (6 bases). V lost 6 bases and J lost 4, with 16 bases in between. CDR1 is WNHNN and CDR2 is SYGVQD in the germline V gene (reference sequence). The CDR3 is 15 amino acids. The CDR3 loop is CASREETGHNQPQHF. In nucleotides, the CDR3 is TGCGCCAGCAGGGAGGAAACAGGGCATAATCAGCCCCAGCATTTT.

V is TRBV11-2 and J is TRBJ1-1; 9 nucleotides match TRBD1. The CDR3 extends over 15 amino acids. Germline trimming cut 0 bases from V and 3 bases from J; bases unmatched to any gene: 2. The germline V gene encodes CDR1 SGHAT and CDR2 FQNNGV. The DNA of the CDR3 is TGTGCCAGCAGCTTAGAGGACAGGGGATACACTGAAGCTTTCTTT. Translating gives CASSLEDRGYTEAFF. Using reference TRBV11-2 and TRBJ1-1 for the parts outside the CDR3, the full variable domain is EAGVAQSPRYKIIEKRQSVAFWCNPISGHATLYWYQQILGQGPKLLIQFQNNGVVDDSQLPKDRFSAERLKGVDSTLKIQPAKLEDSAVYLCASSLEDRGYTEAFFGQGTRLTVV.

The sample holds a few counts of this clone. The chain combines TRBV21-1 with TRBJ2-7; TRBD2 reflects the table's D call only, with no check against the DNA. TRBV21-1 is deemed a pseudogene. The CDR3 contains 16 residues. This CDR3 is CASSKEASGRAYEQYF. Here the CDR3 DNA reads TGTGCCAGCAGCAAAGAGGCTAGCGGGAGGGCCTACGAGCAGTACTTC.

The chain recombines TRBV5-8 with TRBJ1-1; 8 bases line up with TRBD1. With V trimmed by 2 bases and J by 5 bases, 5 bases remained unmatched. CDR1 is SGHTS and CDR2 is YDEGEE in the germline V gene. CDR3 length: 14 amino acids. For the CDR3, the DNA is TGTGCCAGCAGCTTTAAGGACAGGGCAACTGAAGCTTTCTTT. Protein sequence: CASSFKDRATEAFF.

The chain has TRBV28 and TRBJ2-7; unclear D gene. Per germline, CDR1 MDHEN and CDR2 SYDVKM. The CDR3 is 11 residues long. The V and J ends lost 7 bases and 1 base respectively, with 5 bases between them. This chain's CDR3 is CASIPSYEQYF. DNA of the CDR3: TGTGCCAGCATTCCATCCTACGAGCAGTACTTC.

The chain combines TRBV6-5 with TRBJ1-3; the D is unclear. This CDR3 is 15 amino acids long. V shed 0 bases and J shed 0 bases, with 6 bases lying between them. Germline CDR1 and CDR2: MNHEY and SVGAGI. CDR3 sequence (DNA): TGTGCCAGCAGTTACTCACACTTCTCTGGAAACACCATATATTTT. Translation: CASSYSHFSGNTIYF.

The chain has TRBV6-5 and TRBJ2-1; 9 bases are shared with TRBD1. CDR1 MNHEY and CDR2 SVGAGI come from the germline V gene. Losses at the gene ends were 4 bases for V and 3 bases for J; bases not matched to a gene: 7. CDR3 length: 16 residues. The CDR3 is CASSLTGTGNYNEQFF. DNA for the CDR3: TGTGCCAGCAGTTTAACCGGGACAGGGAACTACAATGAGCAGTTCTTC.

In its sample, this clone was seen a few times. The chain recombines TRBV7-2 with TRBJ2-7; maybe TRBD2 (5 bases). This CDR3 has 15 residues. V was cut by 5 bases and J by 0 bases, with 14 bases left in between. Germline loops: CDR1 SGHTA, CDR2 FQGNSA. The CDR3 is CASSPYRDSSYEQYF. The CDR3 DNA sequence: TGTGCCAGCAGCCCATACCGGGATAGCTCCTACGAGCAGTACTTC.

The V and J genes are TRBV28 and TRBJ1-5; possibly TRBD1 for D (6 bases). CDR3 size: 17 residues. V lost 5 bases to trimming and J lost 6 bases, with 23 bases between them. Germline V gene data show CDR1 as MDHEN and CDR2 as SYDVKM. Here the CDR3 reads CASSPPPYRDRGQPQHF. The CDR3 nucleotides are TGTGCCAGCAGTCCGCCTCCTTACAGGGACCGGGGTCAGCCCCAGCATTTT.

The V call is TRBV27, the J call TRBJ1-6; TRBD1 is a possible D gene (6 bases). This CDR3 comprises 14 residues. Trimming shortened V by 5 bases and J by 6 bases, and 11 bases separated the two germline ends. The germline CDR1 and CDR2 sequences are MNHEY and SMNVEV (reference sequence). The CDR3: CASSKQGPNSPLHF. The CDR3 coding sequence is TGTGCCAGCAGTAAACAGGGCCCTAATTCACCCCTCCACTTT.

The chain combines TRBV5-4 with TRBJ1-2, with 8 bases lining up with TRBD1. J was trimmed by 6 bases and V by 0 bases; bases with no gene match: 7. The germline CDR1 and CDR2 sequences are SGHNT and YYREEE (reference sequence). The CDR3 sequence is 15 residues long. CDR3 coding DNA: TGTGCCAGCAGCTTGGGATCGCAGGGGGCAAATGGCTACACCTTC. Translating gives CASSLGSQGANGYTF. The complete variable domain, with remaining parts taken from reference TRBV5-4 and TRBJ1-2, reads ETGVTQSPTHLIKTRGQQVTLRCSSQSGHNTVSWYQQALGQGPQFIFQYYREEENGRGNFPPRFSGLQFPNYSSELNVNALELDDSALYLCASSLGSQGANGYTFGSGTRLTVV.